This is a list of T cell receptor beta chains from one sample in a study of CXCR3-negative and CXCR3-positive naive CD8 T cells. One entry per CDR3 protein, without DNA, is what TCRdb gives after re-calling the 5' RACE reads. The sample includes 100,000 to 150,000 distinct CDR3 sequences. What was sequenced was naive CXCR3- CD8+ T cells from blood. These TCRs come from a human donor in good health. Some clones in this sample may be carry-over from other donors' samples. The CDR3 runs from the conserved cysteine through the conserved F or W.

15	TRBV15	TRBJ2-3	CATSTRAGPTDTQYF
12	TRBV29-1	TRBJ1-1	CSVVAGGAEAFF
14	TRBV7-3	TRBJ2-1	CASSSLDYPNEQFF
12	TRBV29-1	TRBJ2-7	CSVLTASYEQYF
16	TRBV6-6	TRBJ2-4	CASSYPGQLAKNIQYF
18	TRBV28	TRBJ2-7	CASSLFGGGTGESYEQYF
15	TRBV29-1	TRBJ2-7	CSVEPVTGLPYEQYF
15	TRBV5-5	TRBJ2-7	CASSLGPRTDAEQYF
13	TRBV19	TRBJ2-2	CASSIISTGELFF
11	TRBV20-1	TRBJ2-5	CSARGLASPYF
16	TRBV29-1	TRBJ2-1	CSVELAGLSSYNEQFF
19	TRBV28	TRBJ2-5	CASNPPPLRTGGLQETQYF
16	TRBV28	TRBJ2-7	CASKISGRAKGYEQYF
15	TRBV5-1	TRBJ2-3	CASSWDMEDTDTQYF
14	TRBV27	TRBJ2-3	CASRLEGRGDTQYF
13	TRBV29-1	TRBJ2-7	CSGWGLGSYEQYF
11	TRBV19	TRBJ2-7	CASRTGFEQYF
19	TRBV11-3	TRBJ2-1	CASSSPRGTSGTPGNEQFF
15	TRBV2	TRBJ2-1	CASSEFAGEHNEQFF
12	TRBV30	TRBJ1-1	CAVRAARAEAFF
12	TRBV4-1	TRBJ2-1	CASTEGGGEQFF
14	TRBV27	TRBJ1-6	CASRAGRGHSPLHF
15	TRBV6-5	TRBJ2-5	CASSYSSQGEETQYF
13	TRBV7-9	TRBJ1-2	CASSYRTDYGYTF
15	TRBV7-9	TRBJ1-1	CASNLPGQGNTEAFF
15	TRBV7-6	TRBJ2-1	CASSQLAGEHNEQFF
11	TRBV5-8	TRBJ2-7	CASSFSPEQYF
13	TRBV12-3/TRBV12-4	TRBJ2-5	CASSRTAQETQYF